The 21 T cell receptor beta chains listed next were all sequenced from one sample in a study of blood T cells in healthy people across ages. Then a second PCR, running roughly 6 to 12 cycles, was carried out with a sample-barcoded 5' primer and a J-beta primer mix. TCRdb redid the calling of the 5' RACE reads with MiXCR, one entry per CDR3 protein. Of about 640,000 distinct CDR3 sequences in the sample, under 70% were seen once. The material sequenced was blood. These receptors were collected from a man in his sixties in good health.

The chain uses TRBV7-9 and TRBJ1-4, with no clear D. Trimming left V 5 bases short and J 8 bases short, with 18 bases between. The CDR3 has 15 residues. Germline-derived CDR1 and CDR2 are SEHNR and FQNEAQ (reference sequence). DNA of the CDR3: TGTGCCAGCAGCCCCCGGGCATCTGGGAAGGAAAAACTGTTTTTT. Translation gives CASSPRASGKEKLFF.

The chain uses TRBV7-2 and TRBJ2-5, with 8 bases identical to TRBD1. The CDR3 has 17 residues. V was clipped by 0 bases and J by 2 bases; unmatched bases: 8. Germline lookup yields CDR1 SGHTA and CDR2 FQGNSA. As DNA, the CDR3 is TGTGCCAGCAGCTTAGCGAGGAGGACAGGGAATCAAGAGACCCAGTACTTC. Protein sequence: CASSLARRTGNQETQYF. Full variable domain (missing parts from reference TRBV7-2 and TRBJ2-5): GAGVSQSPSNKVTEKGKDVELRCDPISGHTALYWYRQSLGQGLEFLIYFQGNSAPDKSGLPSDRFSAERTGGSVSTLTIQRTQQEDSAVYLCASSLARRTGNQETQYFGPGTRLLVL.

The rearrangement uses TRBV6-6 and TRBJ1-6, with a possible D match to TRBD1 (6 bases). The germline CDR1 and CDR2 sequences are MNHNY and SVGAGI (reference sequence). This CDR3 is 13 amino acids long. The germline V and J ends were trimmed by 4 bases and 11 bases, with 12 bases remaining between them. CDR3 amino acids: CASSLTGSPPLHF. The CDR3 region has the DNA TGTGCCAGCAGTTTAACAGGGAGCCCACCCCTCCACTTT.

This chain links TRBV6-2 or TRBV6-3 with TRBJ2-4; TRBD1 matches 7 bases. V was pared by 6 bases and J by 5 bases, with 4 bases of the junction left unmatched. CDR3 size: 13 residues. CDR1 and CDR2 from the germline V gene are MNHEY and SVGEGT. The CDR3: CASSPTGQNIQYF. The DNA for the CDR3 is TGTGCCAGCAGCCCGACAGGGCAAAACATTCAGTACTTC.

For this clonotype: A much larger clone sits a single nucleotide away, making a read error possible. V usage is TRBV4-2 and J usage is TRBJ2-5; possible D gene TRBD1, 6 bases. Germline lookup yields CDR1 LGHNA and CDR2 YNFKEQ. With 1 base removed from V and 11 bases from J, the gap between germline ends came to 17 bases. The CDR3 has 14 amino acids. The CDR3 sequence is CASSQGGQLYQQYF. In nucleotides, the CDR3 is TGTGCCAGCAGCCAAGGGGGGCAGCTCTACCAGCAGTACTTC.

The sample holds one count of this clonotype. The rearrangement joins TRBV6-5 to TRBJ1-5; D ambiguous. This CDR3 has 14 amino acids. Trimming took off 2 bases at V and 2 bases at J, with 7 bases between the two ends. Germline CDR1 is MNHEY and CDR2 is SVGAGI. This chain's CDR3 is CASSYLGGNQPQHF. As DNA, the CDR3 is TGTGCCAGCAGTTACCTCGGCGGCAATCAGCCCCAGCATTTT.

The chain combines TRBV2 with TRBJ2-5; 9 bases agree with TRBD2. With 5 bases clipped from V and 1 base from J, the junction kept 5 bases outside the gene matches. The CDR3 is 15 amino acids. Per the germline V gene, CDR1 is SNHLY and CDR2 is FYNNEI. This chain's CDR3 is CASSRARGGQETQYF. CDR3 coding DNA: TGTGCCAGCAGTCGGGCGCGGGGGGGCCAAGAGACCCAGTACTTC.

This clonotype came up a few times. The gene calls are TRBV5-1 and TRBJ2-7; 10 positions agree with TRBD1. The ends lost 5 bases at V and 3 bases at J; junction bases unmatched: 8. Germline V gene data show CDR1 as SGHRS and CDR2 as YFSETQ. The CDR3 runs to 15 residues. As DNA, the CDR3 is TGCGCCAGCAGGCTGACAGGGGGCACTGGCTACGAGCAGTACTTC. Amino acids: CASRLTGGTGYEQYF. Full variable domain (outside the CDR3, taken from reference TRBV5-1 and TRBJ2-7): KAGVTQTPRYLIKTRGQQVTLSCSPISGHRSVSWYQQTPGQGLQFLFEYFSETQRNKGNFPGRFSGRQFSNSRSEMNVSTLELGDSALYLCASRLTGGTGYEQYFGPGTRLTVT.

The chain employs TRBV29-1 and TRBJ1-5, with D possibly TRBD1 on 5 matching bases. CDR3 size: 14 residues. The V and J ends lost 7 bases and 1 base respectively, with 14 bases between them. CDR1 is SQVTM, CDR2 ANQGSEA, per germline. CDR3 sequence (DNA): TGCAGCGCCGGAGGCAGGGTCAGCAATCAGCCCCAGCATTTT. It is translated as CSAGGRVSNQPQHF.

The chain uses TRBV12-3 or TRBV12-4 and TRBJ2-4; the D is unclear. Trimming removed 3 bases at V and 0 bases at J, with 9 bases between. CDR3 length equals 15 residues. This chain's CDR3 is CASSFSVIAKNIQYF. CDR3 nucleotide sequence: TGTGCCAGCAGTTTCTCGGTAATAGCCAAAAACATTCAGTACTTC.

This chain connects TRBV7-9 to TRBJ2-1, with 7 bases that match TRBD2. Germline assignment: CDR1 SEHNR and CDR2 FQNEAQ (reference sequence). The length of the CDR3 is 14 residues. V shed 11 bases, J shed 8 bases, and the junction held 15 bases outside the gene matches. CDR3 bases: TGTGCCGGCGGGGTAGGGAGCGGGGAGGATGAGCAGTTCTTC. Amino acids: CAGGVGSGEDEQFF.

J is TRBJ2-7 and V is TRBV2; maybe TRBD2 (6 bases). This CDR3 contains 14 residues. V was pared by 5 bases and J by 7 bases, with 18 bases between. In germline, CDR1 is SNHLY, CDR2 FYNNEI. Written as DNA, the CDR3 is TGTGCCAGCAGTACCCCCGGGACTCCCCTGGAGCAGTACTTC. Its protein product is CASSTPGTPLEQYF.

The V gene is TRBV29-1, the J gene TRBJ1-2, with TRBD1 identical over 8 bases. The germline CDR1 and CDR2 sequences are SQVTM and ANQGSEA. The CDR3 spans 13 residues. The V gene end was trimmed by 6 bases and the J gene end by 5 bases; junction bases not matched to a gene: 8. CDR3 nucleotides: TGCAGCGTCGACGACAGGGGATTTTATGGCTACACCTTC. This gives the protein CSVDDRGFYGYTF. The complete variable domain, with remaining parts taken from reference TRBV29-1 and TRBJ1-2, reads SAVISQKPSRDICQRGTSLTIQCQVDSQVTMMFWYRQQPGQSLTLIATANQGSEATYESGFVIDKFPISRPNLTFSTLTVSNMSPEDSSIYLCSVDDRGFYGYTFGSGTRLTVV.

Note on this clonotype: One end of the junction varies from germline; a read error may be responsible. The CDR3 bases are TGTGCCAGCAGTTACGGGTCAGGGGCGGACTATCGGGCCAACGCCCTGACTTTC. Translating gives CASSYGSGADYRANALTF. The V call is TRBV6-5, the J call TRBJ2-6; D assignment may be TRBD1 or TRBD2 (6 bases each). Germline CDR1 and CDR2: MNHEY and SVGAGI. This CDR3 spans 18 amino acids.

This clonotype was seen a few times. The CDR3 DNA reads TGTGCCAGCAGCTTAGGCAGAGATTTGGATGAGCAGTTCTTC. It codes for CASSLGRDLDEQFF. The V call is TRBV7-9, the J call TRBJ2-1, with D hard to call. This CDR3 has 14 residues. Per germline, CDR1 SEHNR and CDR2 FQNEAQ (reference sequence). Trimming left V 1 base short and J 8 bases short, with 12 bases between. Looking up the rest from reference TRBV7-9 and TRBJ2-1 gives the full variable domain: DTGVSQNPRHKITKRGQNVTFRCDPISEHNRLYWYRQTLGQGPEFLTYFQNEAQLEKSRLLSDRFSAERPKGSFSTLEIQRTEQGDSAMYLCASSLGRDLDEQFFGPGTRLTVL.

A few counts support this clonotype. This may be a read error, as it is one base from a much larger clone. The rearrangement joins TRBV7-9 to TRBJ2-5; a weak D match, TRBD1 (5 bases). Looked up from germline, CDR1 is SEHNR and CDR2 is FQNEAQ (reference sequence). V lost 1 base and J lost 5, with 14 bases in between. The CDR3 has 15 amino acids. For the CDR3, the DNA is TGTGCCAGCAGCTTAGTAACAGGCCCCACGGAGACCCAGTACTTC. It specifies CASSLVTGPTETQYF. The full variable domain, with the rest looked up from reference TRBV7-9 and TRBJ2-5, is DTGVSQNPRHKITKRGQNVTFRCDPISEHNRLYWYRQTLGQGPEFLTYFQNEAQLEKSRLLSDRFSAERPKGSFSTLEIQRTEQGDSAMYLCASSLVTGPTETQYFGPGTRLLVL.

This clonotype appeared a few times. A much bigger clone sits one base away, suggesting this may be a read error. CDR3 region: CASRRTGAETQYF. As DNA, the CDR3 is TGTGCCAGCAGGCGGACAGGGGCAGAGACCCAGTACTTC. The chain employs TRBV12-3 or TRBV12-4 and TRBJ2-5; 9 bases fit TRBD1. V gave up 6 bases and J gave up 4 bases; unmatched junction bases: 3. CDR3 length: 13 amino acids.

This clonotype was picked up one time. At one end the junction does not follow the germline gene, possibly because of a read error. The chain has TRBV5-5 and TRBJ1-1, with D perhaps matching TRBD1 (6 bases). Germline assignment: CDR1 SGHKS and CDR2 YYEKEE (reference sequence). The CDR3 sequence is 14 residues long. CDR3 DNA: TGTACCAGCAGCTTGGGGGGCGGAAACACTGAAGCTTTCTTT. Protein product: CTSSLGGGNTEAFF.

The CDR3 sequence: CASSPLGQVNYGYTF. The CDR3 DNA reads as TGTGCCAGCAGCCCTTTAGGACAGGTTAACTATGGCTACACCTTC. The chain employs TRBV7-2 and TRBJ1-2, with 7 bases that match TRBD1. The J segment lost 1 base and the V segment lost 5 bases, leaving 7 bases of the junction unmatched. Germline V gene sequence: CDR1 SGHTA, CDR2 FQGNSA. The CDR3 contains 15 residues.

This clonotype was found a few times. The chain recombines TRBV20-1 with TRBJ2-5; 8 nucleotides line up with TRBD2. Germline V gene lookup returns CDR1 DFQATT and CDR2 SNEGSKA (reference sequence). The CDR3 runs 15 residues. With V trimmed by 6 bases and J by 4 bases, 13 bases remained unmatched. The DNA of the CDR3 is TGCAGTGCCATAGCGGGTACCCTAGCGGGAGAGACCCAGTACTTC. It yields the protein CSAIAGTLAGETQYF.

This clonotype was detected only once. One end of the junction varies from germline; a read error may be responsible. This chain joins TRBV20-1 and TRBJ2-3; 11 bases line up with TRBD2. CDR1 is DFQATT and CDR2 is SNEGSKA in the germline V gene (reference sequence). There are 14 residues in the CDR3. The DNA for the CDR3 is TGTAGTGCTAGACTAGCGGGGCGCTCAGATACGCAGTATTTT. It is translated as CSARLAGRSDTQYF.